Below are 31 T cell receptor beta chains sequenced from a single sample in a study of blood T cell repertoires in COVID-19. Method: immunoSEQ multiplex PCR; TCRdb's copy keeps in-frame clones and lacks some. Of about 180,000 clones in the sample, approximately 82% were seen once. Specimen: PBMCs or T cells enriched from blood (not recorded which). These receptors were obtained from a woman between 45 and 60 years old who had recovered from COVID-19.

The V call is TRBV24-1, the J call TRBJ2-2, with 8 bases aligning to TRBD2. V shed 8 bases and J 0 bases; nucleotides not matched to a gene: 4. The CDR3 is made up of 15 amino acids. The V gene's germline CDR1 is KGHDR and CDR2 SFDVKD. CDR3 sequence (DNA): TGTGCCACCACTTCGACTAGCGCGAACACCGGGGAGCTGTTTTTT. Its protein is CATTSTSANTGELFF.

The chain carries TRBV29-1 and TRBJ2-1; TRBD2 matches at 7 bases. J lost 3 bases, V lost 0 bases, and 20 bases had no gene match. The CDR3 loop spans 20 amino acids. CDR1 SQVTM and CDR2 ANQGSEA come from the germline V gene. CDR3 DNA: TGCAGCGTTGAAGATCAGGGAGGGTGGTTTTGGGCCCTCTACTACAATGAGCAGTTCTTC. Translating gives CSVEDQGGWFWALYYNEQFF.

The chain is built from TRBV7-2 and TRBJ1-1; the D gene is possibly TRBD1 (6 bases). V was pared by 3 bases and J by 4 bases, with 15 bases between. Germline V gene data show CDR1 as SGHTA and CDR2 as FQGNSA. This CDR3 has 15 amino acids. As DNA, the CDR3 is TGTGCCAGCAGCTTGAGGTTAGGGGGGGGCACTGAAGCTTTCTTT. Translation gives CASSLRLGGGTEAFF. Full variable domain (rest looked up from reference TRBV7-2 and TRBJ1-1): GAGVSQSPSNKVTEKGKDVELRCDPISGHTALYWYRQSLGQGLEFLIYFQGNSAPDKSGLPSDRFSAERTGGSVSTLTIQRTQQEDSAVYLCASSLRLGGGTEAFFGQGTRLTVV.

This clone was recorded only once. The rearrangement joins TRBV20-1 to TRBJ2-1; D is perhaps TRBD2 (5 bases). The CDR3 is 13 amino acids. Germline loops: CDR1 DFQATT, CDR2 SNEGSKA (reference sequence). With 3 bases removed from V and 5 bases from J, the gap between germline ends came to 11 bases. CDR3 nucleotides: TGCAGTGCTAGTTTTCGCGGGCACAATGAGCAGTTCTTC. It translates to CSASFRGHNEQFF.

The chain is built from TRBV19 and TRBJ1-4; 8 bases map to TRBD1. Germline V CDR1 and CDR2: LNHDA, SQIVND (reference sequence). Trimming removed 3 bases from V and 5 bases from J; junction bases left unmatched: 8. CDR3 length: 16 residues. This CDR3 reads CASSMGTGRGNEKLFF. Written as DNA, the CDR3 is TGTGCCAGTAGTATGGGGACAGGCCGAGGGAATGAAAAACTGTTTTTT.

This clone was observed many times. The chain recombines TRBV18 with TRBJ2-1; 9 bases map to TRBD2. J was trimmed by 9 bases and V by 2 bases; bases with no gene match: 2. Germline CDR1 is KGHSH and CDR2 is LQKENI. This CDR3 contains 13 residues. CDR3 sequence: CASSPVTSGEQFF. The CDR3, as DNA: TGTGCCAGCTCACCAGTGACTAGCGGTGAGCAGTTCTTC. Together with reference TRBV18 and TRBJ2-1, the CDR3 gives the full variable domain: NAGVMQNPRHLVRRRGQEARLRCSPMKGHSHVYWYRQLPEEGLKFMVYLQKENIIDESGMPKERFSAEFPKEGPSILRIQQVVRGDSAAYFCASSPVTSGEQFFGPGTRLTVL.

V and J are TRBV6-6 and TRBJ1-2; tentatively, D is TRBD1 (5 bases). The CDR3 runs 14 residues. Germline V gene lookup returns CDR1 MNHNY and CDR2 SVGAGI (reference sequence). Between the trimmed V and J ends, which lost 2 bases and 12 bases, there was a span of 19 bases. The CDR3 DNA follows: TGTGCCAGCAGTTACGTGGAGAATATGGGGGGTCACACCTTC. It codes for CASSYVENMGGHTF.

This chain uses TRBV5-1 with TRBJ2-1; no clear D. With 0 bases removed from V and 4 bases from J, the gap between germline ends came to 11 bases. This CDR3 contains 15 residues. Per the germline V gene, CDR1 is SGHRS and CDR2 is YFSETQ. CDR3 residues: CASSLGGKSYNEQFF. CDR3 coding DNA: TGCGCCAGCAGCTTGGGAGGCAAGAGTTACAATGAGCAGTTCTTC.

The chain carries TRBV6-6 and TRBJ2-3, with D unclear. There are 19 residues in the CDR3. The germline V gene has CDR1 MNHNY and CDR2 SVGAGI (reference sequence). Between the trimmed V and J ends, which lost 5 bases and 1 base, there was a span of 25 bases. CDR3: CASSQSFGVTSTGTDTQYF. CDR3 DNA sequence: TGTGCCAGCAGTCAATCCTTTGGAGTCACGTCTACGGGCACAGATACGCAGTATTTT.

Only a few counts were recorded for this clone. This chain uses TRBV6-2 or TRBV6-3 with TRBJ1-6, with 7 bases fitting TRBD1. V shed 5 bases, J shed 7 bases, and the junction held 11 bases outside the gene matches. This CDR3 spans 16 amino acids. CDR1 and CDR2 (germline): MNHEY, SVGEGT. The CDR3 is CASSLEPNRGNSPLHF. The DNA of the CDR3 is TGTGCCAGCAGTCTGGAACCCAACAGGGGAAATTCACCCCTCCACTTT.

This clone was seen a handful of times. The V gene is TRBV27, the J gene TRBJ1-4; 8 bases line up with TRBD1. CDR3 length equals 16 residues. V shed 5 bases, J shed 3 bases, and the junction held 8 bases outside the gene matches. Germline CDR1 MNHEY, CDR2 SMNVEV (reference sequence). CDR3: CASSRAGGWANEKLFF. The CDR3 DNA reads TGTGCCAGCAGTCGGGCAGGGGGCTGGGCTAATGAAAAACTGTTTTTT.

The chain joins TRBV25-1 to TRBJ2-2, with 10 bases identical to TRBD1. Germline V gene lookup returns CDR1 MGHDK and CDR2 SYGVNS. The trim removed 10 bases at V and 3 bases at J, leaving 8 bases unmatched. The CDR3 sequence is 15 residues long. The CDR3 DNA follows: TGTGCCACTACAGACAGGGGGCCGTACACCGGGGAGCTGTTTTTT. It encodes CATTDRGPYTGELFF.

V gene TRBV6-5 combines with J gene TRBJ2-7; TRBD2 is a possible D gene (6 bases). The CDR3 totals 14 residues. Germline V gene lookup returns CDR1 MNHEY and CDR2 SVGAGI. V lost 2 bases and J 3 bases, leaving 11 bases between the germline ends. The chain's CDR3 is CASSYAGTNYEQYF. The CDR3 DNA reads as TGTGCCAGCAGTTACGCGGGGACCAACTACGAGCAGTACTTC.

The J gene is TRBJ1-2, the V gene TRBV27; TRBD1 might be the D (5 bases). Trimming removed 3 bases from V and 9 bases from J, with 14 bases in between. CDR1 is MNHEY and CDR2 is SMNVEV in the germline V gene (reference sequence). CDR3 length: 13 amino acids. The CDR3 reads CASSLGQAASYTF. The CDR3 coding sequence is TGTGCCAGCAGTTTGGGGCAGGCTGCGAGCTACACCTTC.

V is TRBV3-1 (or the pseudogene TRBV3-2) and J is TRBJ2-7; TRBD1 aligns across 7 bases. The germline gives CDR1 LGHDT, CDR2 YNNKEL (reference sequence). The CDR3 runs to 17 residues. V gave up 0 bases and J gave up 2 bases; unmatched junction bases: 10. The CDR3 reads CASSQDEGWDRAYEQYF. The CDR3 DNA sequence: TGTGCCAGCAGCCAAGATGAGGGGTGGGACAGAGCCTACGAGCAGTACTTC.

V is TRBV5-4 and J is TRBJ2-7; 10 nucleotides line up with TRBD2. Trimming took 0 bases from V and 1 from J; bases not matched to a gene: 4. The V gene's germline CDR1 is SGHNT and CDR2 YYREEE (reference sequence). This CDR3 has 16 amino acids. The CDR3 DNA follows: TGTGCCAGCAGCTTGGAGGGTAGCGGGAGGTCCTACGAGCAGTACTTC. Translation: CASSLEGSGRSYEQYF.

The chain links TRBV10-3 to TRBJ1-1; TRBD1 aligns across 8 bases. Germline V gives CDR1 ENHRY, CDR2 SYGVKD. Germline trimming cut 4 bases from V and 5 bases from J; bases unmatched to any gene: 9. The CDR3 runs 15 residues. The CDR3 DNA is TGTGCCATCAGTGGGGGGCAGGGGGCAAGGACTGAAGCTTTCTTT. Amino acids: CAISGGQGARTEAFF.

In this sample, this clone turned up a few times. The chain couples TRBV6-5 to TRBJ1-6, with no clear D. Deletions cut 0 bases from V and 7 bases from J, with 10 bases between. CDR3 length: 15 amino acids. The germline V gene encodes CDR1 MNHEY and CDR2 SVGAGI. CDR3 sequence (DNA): TGTGCCAGCAGTTACTCCCCCACCGGGAATTCACCCCTCCACTTT. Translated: CASSYSPTGNSPLHF.

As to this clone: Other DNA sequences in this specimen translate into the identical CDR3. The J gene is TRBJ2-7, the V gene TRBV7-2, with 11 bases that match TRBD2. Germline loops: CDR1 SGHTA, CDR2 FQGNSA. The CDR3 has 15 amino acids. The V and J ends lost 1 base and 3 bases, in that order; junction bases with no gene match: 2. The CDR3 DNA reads TGTGCCAGCAGCTTAGGTGGGACTAGCGGCTACGAGCAGTACTTC. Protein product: CASSLGGTSGYEQYF.

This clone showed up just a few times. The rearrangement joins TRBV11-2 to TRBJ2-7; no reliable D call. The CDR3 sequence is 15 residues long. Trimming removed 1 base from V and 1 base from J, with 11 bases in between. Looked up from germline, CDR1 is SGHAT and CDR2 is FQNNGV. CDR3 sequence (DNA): TGTGCCAGCAGCTTAGGGGTTTGGCGGTCCTACGAGCAGTACTTC. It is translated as CASSLGVWRSYEQYF.

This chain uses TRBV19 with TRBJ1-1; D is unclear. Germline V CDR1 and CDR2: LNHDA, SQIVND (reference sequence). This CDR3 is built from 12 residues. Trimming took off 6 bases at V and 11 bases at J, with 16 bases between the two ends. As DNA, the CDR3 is TGTGCCAGTAGCCCGAGTAGTGAAGAGGCTTTCTTT. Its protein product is CASSPSSEEAFF.

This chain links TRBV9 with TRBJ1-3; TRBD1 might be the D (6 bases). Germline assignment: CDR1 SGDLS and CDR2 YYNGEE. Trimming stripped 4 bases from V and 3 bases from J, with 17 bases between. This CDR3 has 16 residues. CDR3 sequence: CASSPQLGAGGNTIYF. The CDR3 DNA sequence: TGTGCCAGCAGCCCCCAGCTGGGGGCTGGTGGAAACACCATATATTTT.

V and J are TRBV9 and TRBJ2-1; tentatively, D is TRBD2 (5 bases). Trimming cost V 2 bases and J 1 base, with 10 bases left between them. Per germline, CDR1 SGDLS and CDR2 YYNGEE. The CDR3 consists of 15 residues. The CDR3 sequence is CASSVLAQSYNEQFF. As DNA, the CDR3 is TGTGCCAGCAGCGTCCTAGCCCAATCCTACAATGAGCAGTTCTTC.

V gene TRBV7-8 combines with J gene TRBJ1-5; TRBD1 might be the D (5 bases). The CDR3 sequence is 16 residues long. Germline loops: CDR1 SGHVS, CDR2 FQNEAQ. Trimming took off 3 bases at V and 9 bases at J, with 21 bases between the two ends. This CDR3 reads CASSLGGPGTGGPQHF. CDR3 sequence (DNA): TGTGCCAGCAGCTTGGGGGGACCTGGGACGGGAGGGCCCCAGCATTTT.

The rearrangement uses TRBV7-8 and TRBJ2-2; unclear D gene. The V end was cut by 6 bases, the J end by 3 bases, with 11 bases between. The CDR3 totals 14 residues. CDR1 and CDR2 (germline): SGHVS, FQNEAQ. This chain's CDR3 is CASRPRVDTGELFF. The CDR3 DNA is TGTGCCAGCAGACCACGGGTGGACACCGGGGAGCTGTTTTTT.

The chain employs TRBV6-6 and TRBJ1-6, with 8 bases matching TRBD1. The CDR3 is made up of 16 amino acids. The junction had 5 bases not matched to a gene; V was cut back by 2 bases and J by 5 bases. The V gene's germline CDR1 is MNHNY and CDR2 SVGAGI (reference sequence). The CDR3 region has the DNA TGTGCCAGCAGTTACAGACAGGGGTTCAATAATTCACCCCTCCACTTT. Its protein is CASSYRQGFNNSPLHF.

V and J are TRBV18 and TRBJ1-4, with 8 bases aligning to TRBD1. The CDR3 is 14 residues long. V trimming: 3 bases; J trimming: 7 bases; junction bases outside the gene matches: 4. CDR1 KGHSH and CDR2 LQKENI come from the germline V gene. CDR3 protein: CASSPGQGGEKLFF. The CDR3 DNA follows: TGTGCCAGCTCACCTGGACAGGGTGGTGAAAAACTGTTTTTT.

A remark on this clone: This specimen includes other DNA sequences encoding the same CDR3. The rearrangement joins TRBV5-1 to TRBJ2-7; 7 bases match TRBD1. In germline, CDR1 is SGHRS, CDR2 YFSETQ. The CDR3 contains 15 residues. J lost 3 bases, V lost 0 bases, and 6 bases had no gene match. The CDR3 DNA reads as TGCGCCAGCAGCTTGGTGGGACAGTCAAGCTACGAGCAGTACTTC. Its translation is CASSLVGQSSYEQYF.

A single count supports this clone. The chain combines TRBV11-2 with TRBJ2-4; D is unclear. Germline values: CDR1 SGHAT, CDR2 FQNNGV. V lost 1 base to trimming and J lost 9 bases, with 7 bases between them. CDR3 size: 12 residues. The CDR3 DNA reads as TGTGCCAGCAGCTTAGTGTCGCGCATTCAGTACTTC. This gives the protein CASSLVSRIQYF. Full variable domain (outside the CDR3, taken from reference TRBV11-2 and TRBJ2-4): EAGVAQSPRYKIIEKRQSVAFWCNPISGHATLYWYQQILGQGPKLLIQFQNNGVVDDSQLPKDRFSAERLKGVDSTLKIQPAKLEDSAVYLCASSLVSRIQYFGAGTRLSVL.

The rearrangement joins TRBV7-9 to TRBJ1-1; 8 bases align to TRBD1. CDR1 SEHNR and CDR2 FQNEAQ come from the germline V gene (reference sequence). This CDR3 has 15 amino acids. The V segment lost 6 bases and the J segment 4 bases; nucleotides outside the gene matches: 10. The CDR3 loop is CASRSQGAPGTEAFF. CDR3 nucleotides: TGTGCCAGCAGATCTCAGGGGGCGCCGGGCACTGAAGCTTTCTTT. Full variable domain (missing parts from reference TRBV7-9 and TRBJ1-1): DTGVSQNPRHKITKRGQNVTFRCDPISEHNRLYWYRQTLGQGPEFLTYFQNEAQLEKSRLLSDRFSAERPKGSFSTLEIQRTEQGDSAMYLCASRSQGAPGTEAFFGQGTRLTVV.

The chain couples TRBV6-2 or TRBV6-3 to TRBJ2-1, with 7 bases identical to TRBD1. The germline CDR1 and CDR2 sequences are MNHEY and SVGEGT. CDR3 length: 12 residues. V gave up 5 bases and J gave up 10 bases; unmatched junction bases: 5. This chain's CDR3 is CASSATGREQFF. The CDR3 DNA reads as TGTGCCAGCAGTGCGACAGGGCGGGAGCAGTTCTTC.